These 22 T cell receptor beta chains originate from one sample sequenced in a study of shared clonotypes between healthy human individuals. Generated by immunoSEQ multiplex PCR, the TCRdb table keeps only in-frame clones and is missing some. The sample shows 110,000 or so clones, under 70% of them seen only once. The specimen sequenced was memory CD8+ T cells sorted from blood. Subset specified: CD45RO+ cells pooled with CCR7-negative TemRA cells. Every receptor here comes from a young woman in good health.

This clone showed up many times. The rearrangement joins TRBV6-1 to TRBJ2-7; D is tentatively TRBD1 or TRBD2 (5 bases each). V lost 7 bases, J lost 5 bases, and 15 bases lay in between. The CDR3 consists of 13 residues. Germline V lookup: CDR1 MNHNS, CDR2 SASEGT. CDR3 DNA: TGTGCCAGCACGCCTTTGTGGGGGAACGAGCAGTACTTC. Translated, it gives CASTPLWGNEQYF.

The chain recombines TRBV2 with TRBJ1-1, with a weak D call TRBD1 (5 bases). The V end was cut by 8 bases, the J end by 3 bases, with 16 bases between. Germline CDR1 SNHLY, CDR2 FYNNEI. This CDR3 has 14 residues. The CDR3: CASGVGGTYTEAFF. The CDR3 nucleotides read TGTGCCAGCGGGGTCGGGGGAACCTACACTGAAGCTTTCTTT.

This clone is a singleton in its sample. The chain links TRBV4-1 to TRBJ1-1; a possible D gene is TRBD1 (5 bases). Germline V gives CDR1 MGHRA, CDR2 YSYEKL. The germline V and J ends were trimmed by 0 bases and 1 base, with 12 bases remaining between them. The CDR3 has 16 residues. CDR3 amino acids: CASSQEDSRKNTEAFF. CDR3 DNA sequence: TGCGCCAGCAGCCAAGAAGACAGCCGGAAGAACACTGAAGCTTTCTTT.

The chain links TRBV19 to TRBJ2-7; TRBD2 agrees at 10 bases. The junction had 4 bases not matched to a gene; V was cut back by 3 bases and J by 5 bases. Germline CDR1 is LNHDA and CDR2 is SQIVND (reference sequence). This CDR3 is built from 14 residues. CDR3 protein: CASSMWLAGDEQYF. CDR3 DNA: TGTGCCAGTAGTATGTGGCTAGCGGGAGACGAGCAGTACTTC.

The chain combines TRBV7-6 with TRBJ2-1, with 9 nucleotides matching TRBD2. Trimming removed 1 base from V and 13 bases from J; junction bases left unmatched: 8. CDR1 and CDR2 from the germline V gene are SGHVS and FNYEAQ. CDR3 size: 14 residues. CDR3 in DNA: TGTGCCAGCAGCTTAGAATCAGCGGGAGGATCACAGTTCTTC. Translated: CASSLESAGGSQFF.

This clone came up once. The gene calls are TRBV2 and TRBJ1-1; D is unclear. The V and J ends lost 5 bases and 7 bases respectively, with 5 bases between them. Germline loops: CDR1 SNHLY, CDR2 FYNNEI. This CDR3 has 10 residues. The CDR3 DNA reads TGTGCCAGCAGTTCAGGTGAAGCTTTCTTT. Translating gives CASSSGEAFF.

The sample holds one count of this clone. The chain carries TRBV7-9 and TRBJ2-7; D is unclear. Germline CDR1 SEHNR, CDR2 FQNEAQ (reference sequence). The CDR3 has 15 amino acids. Trimming took 1 base from V and 3 from J, leaving 13 bases between them. CDR3 sequence: CASSLGRQRRYEQYF. The CDR3 nucleotides read TGTGCCAGCAGCTTAGGCCGGCAGCGCCGCTACGAGCAGTACTTC. The full variable domain, with the rest looked up from reference TRBV7-9 and TRBJ2-7, is DTGVSQNPRHKITKRGQNVTFRCDPISEHNRLYWYRQTLGQGPEFLTYFQNEAQLEKSRLLSDRFSAERPKGSFSTLEIQRTEQGDSAMYLCASSLGRQRRYEQYFGPGTRLTVT.

CDR3 DNA: TGTGCCAGCAGCTTAGAGGTGGTAGCGACCTCCTACGAGCAGTACTTC. It translates to CASSLEVVATSYEQYF. This rearrangement joins TRBV7-8 to TRBJ2-7; D perhaps matches TRBD2 (5 bases). CDR1 is SGHVS, CDR2 FQNEAQ, per germline. There are 16 residues in the CDR3. Trimming removed 1 base from V and 0 bases from J, with 13 bases in between.

The chain couples TRBV4-1 to TRBJ2-7; 13 nucleotides match TRBD2. The CDR3 sequence is 18 residues long. Germline CDR1 is MGHRA and CDR2 is YSYEKL. V gave up 4 bases and J gave up 2 bases; unmatched junction bases: 11. The CDR3 here is CASSLQRTSGSHAYEQYF. CDR3 bases: TGCGCCAGCAGCCTTCAACGGACTAGCGGGAGCCATGCCTACGAGCAGTACTTC.

This clone came up many times. The V gene is TRBV6-4, the J gene TRBJ2-5; D gene ambiguous. The V gene's germline CDR1 is MRHNA and CDR2 SNTAGT. The CDR3 is made up of 13 amino acids. The ends were cut back, 6 bases at V and 3 bases at J, with 11 bases in the middle. The CDR3 coding sequence is TGTGCCAGCAGCCCCGCCCCCGAAGAGACCCAGTACTTC. It encodes CASSPAPEETQYF.

The chain recombines TRBV6-6 with TRBJ1-2; the D gene is possibly TRBD1 (6 bases). This CDR3 contains 15 residues. Germline V lookup: CDR1 MNHNY, CDR2 SVGAGI (reference sequence). V was clipped by 0 bases and J by 8 bases, with 16 bases between them. The CDR3 spells CASSYSVNGGDGYTF. For the CDR3, the DNA is TGTGCCAGCAGTTACTCGGTTAACGGGGGCGACGGCTACACCTTC.

V gene TRBV7-2 combines with J gene TRBJ1-1; D not resolved. Germline V gives CDR1 SGHTA, CDR2 FQGNSA. The length of the CDR3 is 13 residues. Trimming took off 6 bases at V and 3 bases at J, with 11 bases between the two ends. CDR3 sequence reads: CASREQQDTEAFF. The CDR3, as DNA: TGTGCCAGCAGAGAACAGCAGGACACTGAAGCTTTCTTT.

The V and J genes are TRBV7-8 and TRBJ1-3; D possibly corresponds to TRBD1 (5 bases). The CDR3 sequence is 16 residues long. Germline loops: CDR1 SGHVS, CDR2 FQNEAQ. V dropped 0 bases and J dropped 3 bases, with 12 bases sitting between them. CDR3 sequence: CASSLAGGRVGNTIYF. The DNA of the CDR3 is TGTGCCAGCAGCTTAGCCGGGGGACGTGTTGGAAACACCATATATTTT.

The V gene is TRBV28, the J gene TRBJ1-5; the match to TRBD1 covers 9 bases. V shed 5 bases and J 7 bases; nucleotides not matched to a gene: 9. This CDR3 contains 15 residues. Germline assignment: CDR1 MDHEN and CDR2 SYDVKM. The CDR3 region has the DNA TGTGCCAGCAGTGAGGGACAGGGTTCACCCCAGCCCCAGCATTTT. Protein: CASSEGQGSPQPQHF.

The count of this clone is one. V usage is TRBV30 and J usage is TRBJ1-2; no reliable D call. The germline V gene has CDR1 GTSNPN and CDR2 SVGIG (reference sequence). V shed 1 base and J shed 2 bases, with 5 bases lying between them. The CDR3 is 12 residues long. CDR3 protein: CAWSEDNYGYTF. CDR3 coding DNA: TGTGCCTGGAGTGAGGACAACTATGGCTACACCTTC.

V usage is TRBV19 and J usage is TRBJ2-1, with TRBD2 as a possible D gene (5 bases). The CDR3 extends over 16 amino acids. CDR1 is LNHDA and CDR2 is SQIVND in the germline V gene (reference sequence). The V end was cut by 6 bases, the J end by 2 bases, with 17 bases between. CDR3 loop: CASSKQHSSAYNEQFF. CDR3 in DNA: TGTGCCAGTAGCAAACAGCATAGTAGCGCCTACAATGAGCAGTTCTTC.

Notes on this clone: Other DNA sequences in this sample translate to the same CDR3. The chain combines TRBV20-1 with TRBJ2-5, with D hard to call. Germline assignment: CDR1 DFQATT and CDR2 SNEGSKA (reference sequence). CDR3 size: 10 residues. With 2 bases removed from V and 5 bases from J, the gap between germline ends came to 3 bases. The CDR3: CSARRETQYF. DNA for the CDR3: TGCAGTGCTAGAAGGGAGACCCAGTACTTC.

J is TRBJ2-5 and V is TRBV7-6; D might be TRBD1 (6 bases). The last part of the DNA fits TRBJ2-7 better; the J call may be wrong. The CDR3 is made up of 14 amino acids. Germline loops: CDR1 SGHVS, CDR2 FNYEAQ. CDR3 nucleotide sequence: TGTGCCAGCAGCTTAGTGGCAGGGGCCGACGAGCAGTACTTC. Encoded protein: CASSLVAGADEQYF.

The chain joins TRBV25-1 to TRBJ1-2, with D uncertain. Germline lookup yields CDR1 MGHDK and CDR2 SYGVNS. The CDR3 runs 13 residues. The germline V and J ends were trimmed by 5 bases and 8 bases, with 15 bases remaining between them. CDR3 sequence (DNA): TGTGCCAGCAGTCCCCGGGAGAAAGAAGGCTACACCTTC. Amino acid sequence: CASSPREKEGYTF.

This clone was found a few times. This chain links TRBV9 with TRBJ2-1, with D tentatively TRBD2 (5 bases). The V end was cut by 0 bases, the J end by 8 bases, with 18 bases between. Germline loops: CDR1 SGDLS, CDR2 YYNGEE. The CDR3 length is 16 residues. DNA for the CDR3: TGTGCCAGCAGCGTAGACCAAGTCCAGATGGACTATGAGCAGTTCTTC. This sequence encodes CASSVDQVQMDYEQFF. The variable domain in full, completed from reference TRBV9 and TRBJ2-1, reads DSGVTQTPKHLITATGQRVTLRCSPRSGDLSVYWYQQSLDQGLQFLIQYYNGEERAKGNILERFSAQQFPDLHSELNLSSLELGDSALYFCASSVDQVQMDYEQFFGPGTRLTVL.

This clone was counted a few times. The rearrangement links TRBV25-1 to TRBJ2-7, with D possibly TRBD1 on 6 matching bases. The germline V gene encodes CDR1 MGHDK and CDR2 SYGVNS. Trimming removed 7 bases at V and 6 bases at J, with 22 bases between. The CDR3 contains 15 residues. The CDR3: CASTSGADPGLEQYF. DNA of the CDR3: TGTGCCAGCACCTCAGGGGCCGACCCTGGGCTCGAGCAGTACTTC.

The V and J genes are TRBV19 and TRBJ2-6; TRBD1 matches 8 bases. CDR3 length equals 16 residues. Germline-derived CDR1 and CDR2 are LNHDA and SQIVND (reference sequence). Germline trimming cut 3 bases from V and 4 bases from J; bases unmatched to any gene: 5. The CDR3 region is CASSIYRGFGANVLTF. The CDR3 bases are TGTGCCAGTAGTATTTACAGGGGGTTCGGGGCCAACGTCCTGACTTTC. Looking up the rest from reference TRBV19 and TRBJ2-6 gives the full variable domain: DGGITQSPKYLFRKEGQNVTLSCEQNLNHDAMYWYRQDPGQGLRLIYYSQIVNDFQKGDIAEGYSVSREKKESFPLTVTSAQKNPTAFYLCASSIYRGFGANVLTFGAGSRLTVL.